Listed below are T cell receptor beta chains from one sample, sequenced in a study of early T cells in non-severe SARS-CoV-2 infection. TCRdb analysed the 5' RACE reads with MiXCR anew, one entry per CDR3 protein. The sample contains about 59,000 distinct CDR3 sequences, roughly 13% of which appear only once. The sequences come from whole blood, collected at baseline. Every receptor here comes from an adult who was a healthcare worker with PCR-confirmed SARS-CoV-2 infection or an uninfected control (not recorded which). CDR3s include the opening cysteine and the closing phenylalanine or tryptophan. Fields, in order: clone size, J gene, D gene, V gene, CDR3 DNA, CDR3 protein. A D gene is named only where the DNA matches it firmly. Clone sizes are given selectively: once, few, many, or a class where the clone is expanded.

>-|TRBJ2-3|TRBD2|TRBV2
TGTGCCAGCAGTGAGGAGCGGGGAAGCACAGATACGCAGTATTTT
CASSEERGSTDTQYF
>few|TRBJ2-7|TRBD2|TRBV7-6
TGTGCCAGCAGCCCCGGGAGGTACTACGAGCAGTACTTC
CASSPGRYYEQYF
>few|TRBJ2-1|-|TRBV3-1
TGTGCCAGCAGCCAAGCAGCCGGGAATGAGCAGTTCTTC
CASSQAAGNEQFF
>-|TRBJ1-6|TRBD1|TRBV28
TGTGCCAGCAGTTCACGGGACAGGAGCAATTCACCCCTCCACTTT
CASSSRDRSNSPLHF
>many|TRBJ1-1|-|TRBV4-1
TGCGCCAGCAGCCACGCGGACAGATTGAACACTGAAGCTTTCTTT
CASSHADRLNTEAFF
>-|TRBJ2-2|-|TRBV5-6
TGTGCCAGCAGCTCCCAAGGGGGAGGGCACTCGTTCGCGAACACCGGGGAGCTGTTTTTT
CASSSQGGGHSFANTGELFF
>few|TRBJ1-6|TRBD1|TRBV3-1
TGTGCCAGCAGCCAAGGGCCGAGGGGGCCCTATAATTCACCCCTCCACTTT
CASSQGPRGPYNSPLHF
>-|TRBJ1-2|-|TRBV29-1
TGCAGCGCCCCCCGGACGGATTCCGGGGGCTACACCTTC
CSAPRTDSGGYTF
>-|TRBJ2-3|-|TRBV2
TGTGCCAGCACCCAAAGGGATACGCAGTATTTT
CASTQRDTQYF
>-|TRBJ1-2|-|TRBV4-3
TGCGCCAGCAGCCAAGTACCCGGGGAAGTTTATGGCTACACCTTC
CASSQVPGEVYGYTF
>-|TRBJ1-1|-|TRBV11-3
TGTGCCAGCAGCTTATCGGGACATTGGGCTGAAGCTTTCTTT
CASSLSGHWAEAFF
>-|TRBJ2-1|TRBD2|TRBV5-1
TGCGCCAGCTCTTTGCGGGAGGGCCGTGTCAATGAGCAGTTCTTC
CASSLREGRVNEQFF
>-|TRBJ2-2|-|TRBV2
TGTGCCAGCAGTGTGTCTAGCGCGAACACCGGGGAGCTGTTTTTT
CASSVSSANTGELFF
>many|TRBJ2-1|TRBD1|TRBV5-1
TGCGCCAGCAGTAAGGACAGGGTGGGTATAAGTGAGCAGTTCTTC
CASSKDRVGISEQFF
>-|TRBJ2-1|-|TRBV20-1
TGCAGTGTTCCAACGAGGAGCTCCTACAATGAGCAGTTCTTC
CSVPTRSSYNEQFF
>-|TRBJ2-7|-|TRBV7-8
TGTGCCAGCAGCTTAGAGCGAAACTACGAGCAGTACTTC
CASSLERNYEQYF
>many|TRBJ2-1|TRBD2|TRBV11-2
TGTGCCAGCAGCTTAGCTAGCGGGAGGGCCGTTTCCTACAATGAGCAGTTCTTC
CASSLASGRAVSYNEQFF
>few|TRBJ1-4|TRBD1|TRBV18
TGTGCCAGCTCGCCCGGACAGGGCACGCTTAAGAAAAAACTGTTTTTT
CASSPGQGTLKKKLFF
>medium-sized|TRBJ2-7|-|TRBV20-1
TGCAGTGCTATTTGGGACCTCTCCGACGAGCAGTACTTC
CSAIWDLSDEQYF
>many|TRBJ2-7|-|TRBV18
TGTGCCAGCTCACCCGACATGATGCAGTACTTC
CASSPDMMQYF
>many|TRBJ2-1|-|TRBV20-1
TGCAGTGCTCCCTACAATGAGCAGTTCTTC
CSAPYNEQFF
>-|TRBJ2-5|TRBD1|TRBV20-1
TGCAGTGCTAGTTGGGACAGGGTACGGGAGACCCAGTACTTC
CSASWDRVRETQYF
>few|TRBJ1-1|-|TRBV24-1
TGTGCCACCAGTGATTTGCAAGGGTGGGTGACTTTCTTT
CATSDLQGWVTFF
>many|TRBJ2-3|-|TRBV20-1
TGCAGTGTCCCGTTCGCAGATACGCAGTATTTT
CSVPFADTQYF
>-|TRBJ2-7|-|TRBV11-3
TGTGCCAGCAGCTTAAAAGCGGGGACAACCTACGAGCAGTACTTC
CASSLKAGTTYEQYF
>-|TRBJ2-4|-|TRBV7-2
TGTGCCAGCAGCTTAGGCTCCCTTCGAGCCAAAAACATTCAGTACTTC
CASSLGSLRAKNIQYF
>-|TRBJ2-1|-|TRBV5-1
TGCGCCAGCAGCTTGGATCTCTCGGCCCAGGGGCAGTTCTTC
CASSLDLSAQGQFF
>-|TRBJ1-4|TRBD1|TRBV11-2
TGTGCCAGCAGCCGGAATGTAGGAACAGGGGGGATAAATGAAAAACTGTTTTTT
CASSRNVGTGGINEKLFF
>-|TRBJ2-7|-|TRBV20-1
TGCAGTGCTAGAGATGGGAGGGAGCAGTACTTC
CSARDGREQYF
>-|TRBJ2-1|TRBD1|TRBV12-3/TRBV12-4
TGTGCCAGCAGTCCAGGGGGTTACAATGAGCAGTTCTTC
CASSPGGYNEQFF
>few|TRBJ2-3|-|TRBV19
TGTGCCAGTAGTATAGGGGGTAGCGCAAGCACAGATACGCAGTATTTT
CASSIGGSASTDTQYF
>few|TRBJ2-7|-|TRBV10-3
TGTGCCATCAGTGAGCCCTTCCAGGAGCATGCCTACGAGCAGTACTTC
CAISEPFQEHAYEQYF
>few|TRBJ2-2|TRBD2|TRBV27
TGTGCCAGCACCGGACTAGCGGGGCGGGACACCGGGGAGCTGTTTTTT
CASTGLAGRDTGELFF
>-|TRBJ2-2|-|TRBV29-1
TGCAGCGGGAGGGACATCACCGGGGAGCTGTTTTTT
CSGRDITGELFF
>-|TRBJ2-1|TRBD1|TRBV15
TGTGCCACCAGTATTGCAGGGGGCCCCTACAATGAGCAGTTCTTC
CATSIAGGPYNEQFF
>-|TRBJ2-3|-|TRBV1
TGCACCAGCAGCTCCAGGCGGGAGCTCGAGGTTGTGATGGCAGATACGCAGTATTTT
CTSSSRRELEVVMADTQYF
>many|TRBJ1-5|-|TRBV28
TGTGCCAGCAGTTTATACGGCAGGGGAAACAATCAGCCCCAGCATTTT
CASSLYGRGNNQPQHF
>-|TRBJ1-2|-|TRBV5-1
TGCGCCAGCTCCGAGGGGCAGGGGACCTATGGCTACACCTTC
CASSEGQGTYGYTF
>-|TRBJ2-5|-|TRBV20-1
TGCAGTGCTAGAGTTGGGGAGACCCAGTACTTC
CSARVGETQYF
>few|TRBJ1-1|TRBD1|TRBV29-1
TGCAGCGGGAGGACAGGCACTGAAGCTTTCTTT
CSGRTGTEAFF
>many|TRBJ2-4|TRBD2|TRBV20-1
TGCAGTGCCGTGACTAGCGGGGGTAATGGGGAAGCCAAAAACATTCAGTACTTC
CSAVTSGGNGEAKNIQYF
>-|TRBJ1-6|-|TRBV10-1
TGCGCCAGCAGCTTAATTTCACCCCTCCACTTT
CASSLISPLHF
>-|TRBJ1-5|-|TRBV5-1
TGCGCCAGCAGCTATGGAATGGGCCAGCCCCAGCATTTT
CASSYGMGQPQHF
>-|TRBJ2-7|-|TRBV7-9
TGTGCCAGCAGCTTAATCCAGCAGCCCTACGAGCAGTACTTC
CASSLIQQPYEQYF
>-|TRBJ2-1|-|TRBV19
TGTGCCACCTCGATACGTATCAATGAGCAGTTCTTC
CATSIRINEQFF
>many|TRBJ1-2|-|TRBV2
TGTGCCAGCAGTGAAACGGCTCCCATCCGCTATGGCTACACCTTC
CASSETAPIRYGYTF
>few|TRBJ1-6|-|TRBV7-9
TGTGCCAGCAGCCGACTCAATAATTCACCCCTCCACTTT
CASSRLNNSPLHF
>-|TRBJ2-1|TRBD2|TRBV7-9
TGTGCCAGCAGCCCCCCCGGACTAGCTGGAGTAGGAAATGAGCAGTTCTTC
CASSPPGLAGVGNEQFF